This T cell receptor (beta chain) was recorded in a study of regulatory T cells in long-lasting Graves disease. This clonotype was detected ten times or more. As for time point: newly diagnosed GD, antithyroid drugs for less than 3 months. The TCR library was made from RNA extracted from PBMCs. CDR3 regions were amplified by Arm-PCR using iRepertoire HTBI primers to build TCR beta libraries. TCRdb reprocessed the multiplex PCR reads via MiXCR and lists one record per CDR3 protein. The sample contains approximately 230,000 distinct CDR3 sequences, roughly 18% of which appear only once. The CDR3 loop spans 15 amino acids. Germline V gives CDR1 SNHLY, CDR2 FYNNEI. The V end lost 0 bases, the J end lost 4 bases, and 7 bases lay between the germline ends.

The TCR sequence derives from a female donor with Graves disease. This chain links TRBV2 with TRBJ1-6; D is undetermined. The sample was peripheral blood mononuclear cells (PBMCs), taken at new diagnosis, from a patient treated with antithyroid drugs. The CDR3: CASSEALSYNSPLHF. As DNA, the CDR3 is TGTGCCAGCAGTGAAGCGCTTAGTTATAATTCACCCCTCCACTTT.